This TCR beta chain was captured in a study of cytomegalovirus exposure and HLA in healthy donors. It was with 60 Vbeta and 13 Jbeta primers that the PCR ran. TCRdb's copy holds only in-frame clones and misses some; the assay was immunoSEQ multiplex PCR. The sample yields roughly 100,000 clones, around 80% seen once. The CDR3 is 13 amino acids. Germline lookup yields CDR1 LNHNV and CDR2 YYDKDF (reference sequence). V lost 8 bases and J 5 bases, leaving 15 bases between the germline ends. Sequencing used PBMCs. The receptor was derived from a male donor in good health and CMV-seronegative. The gene calls are TRBV15 and TRBJ2-5, with a tentative D call TRBD1 (5 bases). CDR3 nucleotide sequence: TGTGCCACCGCGAACGCAGGGATCGAGACCCAGTACTTC. Translation: CATANAGIETQYF.